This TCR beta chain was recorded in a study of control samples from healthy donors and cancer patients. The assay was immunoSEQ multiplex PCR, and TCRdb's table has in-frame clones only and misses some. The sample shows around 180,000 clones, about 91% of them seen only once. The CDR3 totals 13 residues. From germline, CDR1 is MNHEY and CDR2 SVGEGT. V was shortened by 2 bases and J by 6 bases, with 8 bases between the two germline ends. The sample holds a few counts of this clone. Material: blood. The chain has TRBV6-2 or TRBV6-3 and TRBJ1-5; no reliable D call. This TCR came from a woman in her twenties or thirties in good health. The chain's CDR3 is CASSYRAGQPQHF. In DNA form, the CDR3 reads TGTGCCAGCAGTTACAGGGCCGGTCAGCCCCAGCATTTT.